The present entry profiles one TCR beta chain with its context. What it binds is not known. 13 Jbeta primers and 60 Vbeta primers were used for the PCR. Sequencing was performed with immunoSEQ multiplex PCR; in TCRdb, only in-frame clones are kept and a portion is missing. The table includes around 100,000 clones, approximately 89% detected once. The data were obtained in a study of cytomegalovirus exposure and HLA in healthy donors. Points from the study as a whole: The authors listed roughly 150 TCR beta chains as cytomegalovirus-associated. Accounts indicate the classifier identified cytomegalovirus status with strong specificity and sensitivity.

V dropped 6 bases and J dropped 0 bases, with 8 bases sitting between them. In germline, CDR1 is MNHNS, CDR2 SASEGT. This CDR3 is 14 amino acids long. This chain connects TRBV6-1 to TRBJ2-2; D is perhaps TRBD1 (5 bases). This TCR was sampled from a man aged 25 to 40 in good health and CMV-seronegative. Sequenced: PBMCs. CDR3 region: CASRRTTNTGELFF. As DNA, the CDR3 is TGTGCCAGCAGAAGGACAACGAACACCGGGGAGCTGTTTTTT.